Here is one TCR beta chain with its context. Its antigen remains unknown. CDR1 is MGHDK and CDR2 is SYGVNS in the germline V gene. The CDR3 covers 14 residues. Trimming took off 6 bases at V and 0 bases at J, with 11 bases between the two ends. The sample belongs to a study of blood T cells in healthy people across ages. Study-wide results and limits: Getting older went along with TCR beta diversity per million T cells dropping roughly linearly.

Alongside a J-beta primer mix, a sample-barcoded 5' primer served in a second PCR lasting roughly 7 to 12 cycles. The template-switch adaptor was a 5' adaptor with 12 random nucleotides. It tagged each cDNA molecule. Via MiXCR, TCRdb re-called the 5' RACE reads, giving one row per CDR3 protein. There are fewer than 750,000 distinct CDR3 sequences in the sample; around 48% occur only once, and around 25% lies in the top ten. The clonotype was recovered from a man aged 80 or over in good health. The specimen was blood. V usage is TRBV25-1 and J usage is TRBJ1-1; the D gene is possibly TRBD1 (6 bases). CDR3 loop: CASRQGLVNTEAFF. The CDR3 DNA reads TGTGCCAGCAGACAGGGCCTGGTGAACACTGAAGCTTTCTTT.